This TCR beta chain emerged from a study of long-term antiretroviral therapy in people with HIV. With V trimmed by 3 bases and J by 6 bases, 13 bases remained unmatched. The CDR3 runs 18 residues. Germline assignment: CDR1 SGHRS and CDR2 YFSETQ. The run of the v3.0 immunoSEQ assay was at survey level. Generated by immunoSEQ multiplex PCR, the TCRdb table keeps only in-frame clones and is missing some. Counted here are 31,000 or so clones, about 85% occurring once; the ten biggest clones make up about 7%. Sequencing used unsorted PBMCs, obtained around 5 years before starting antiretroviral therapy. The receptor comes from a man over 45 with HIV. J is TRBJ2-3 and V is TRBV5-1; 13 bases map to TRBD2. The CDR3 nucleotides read TGCGCCAGCAGCTCCTCCAGGGGGACTAGCGGGGTCCAGGATACGCAGTATTTT. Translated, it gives CASSSSRGTSGVQDTQYF.